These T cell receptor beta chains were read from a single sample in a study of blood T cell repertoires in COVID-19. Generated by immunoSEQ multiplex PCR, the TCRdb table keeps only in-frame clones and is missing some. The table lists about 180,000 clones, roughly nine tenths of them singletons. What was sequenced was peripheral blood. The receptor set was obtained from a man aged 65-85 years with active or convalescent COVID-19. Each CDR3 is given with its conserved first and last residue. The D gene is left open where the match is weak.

CDR3 protein: CASSDDTTSAYEQYF
V gene: TRBV5-1
D gene: .

CDR3 protein: CASSWTSGSYEQYF
V gene: TRBV2
D gene: TRBD2

CDR3 protein: CSATSRDTQYF
V gene: TRBV20-1
D gene: .

CDR3 protein: CASSPVGGANPNYGYTF
V gene: TRBV7-2
D gene: .

CDR3 protein: CASSDPGGALPLNAFF
V gene: TRBV19
D gene: .

CDR3 protein: CASSQEQTLSNQPQHF
V gene: TRBV16
D gene: .

CDR3 protein: CATSRGTSGLTDTQYF
V gene: TRBV15
D gene: TRBD2

CDR3 protein: CASNRDRGRIYGYTF
V gene: TRBV6-5
D gene: TRBD1

CDR3 protein: CASSPARVNEKLFF
V gene: TRBV7-2
D gene: .

CDR3 protein: CASSRTSGGSDTQYF
V gene: TRBV19
D gene: TRBD2

CDR3 protein: CATSDPPGQQAFF
V gene: TRBV24-1
D gene: TRBD1

CDR3 protein: CASEGGVAKNIQYF
V gene: TRBV6-5
D gene: .

CDR3 protein: CASSPRDRGRYGYTF
V gene: TRBV18
D gene: TRBD1

CDR3 protein: CASSETGSLGSPLHF
V gene: TRBV2
D gene: TRBD1

CDR3 protein: CASSISPITQPQHF
V gene: TRBV19
D gene: .